This entry features one T cell receptor beta chain sequence. Its antigen remains undetermined. Per-base quality was not reported, and no clone a single base away is much larger than it. The CDR3 regions of human TCRbeta chains were analyzed by immunosequencing. As for the original processing: TCRs in the repertoires were matched against a reference library of SARS-CoV-2-specific TCRs that had been generated with the MIRA antigen-specificity platform. Breadth was defined as the fraction of unique TCRs that were SARS-CoV-2-associated, and depth was defined as the fraction of total T cells that were SARS-CoV-2-associated. Using the MIRA data, each spike-specific TCR was mapped to the spike region that the TCR reacts to and placed in a CD4 or CD8 class. Log10-transformed breadth and depth values were compared by one-way ANOVA with Sidak's multiple comparisons tests. TCRdb took this table from immuneACCESS and kept in-frame rearrangements with V and J called. Such tables lack part of the clones; where checked against another copy, unresolved V genes explain under half of the gap, and the rest is unexplained. That table furnishes V, J and clone size, whereas the DNA furnished D and trimming. In this sample the table shows 130,000 or so clones, over 85% of which occur a single time. Jointly, the top ten make up approximately 5.4% of the sample.

The sample originates from a study of T cell responses to AZD1222 COVID-19 vaccine (dated by TCRdb to about 2021). At the level of the whole study: Because spike-specific TCR depth and breadth did not differ between the two schedules, AZD1222 recipients who got a second dose at roughly 4 weeks were pooled with those who got a second dose at roughly 12 weeks. TCR sequencing was performed for 230 to 250 trial participants, of whom 207 were given two doses of AZD1222 and some 26 were given two doses of MenACWY control vaccine. Trial participants were enrolled by age into 18-55, 56-69 and 70-plus year subgroups, with 148, 28 and 57 TCR-sequenced participants respectively. Results and caveats for the whole study, not just this receptor: Because no day 14 peak-response samples were available, the repertoires could be characterized only after the peak T cell response. After two AZD1222 doses, spike-specific TCR breadth and depth were significantly higher than at day 0 and than in MenACWY recipients. In the small 56-69-year group, the increase in depth fell short of significance, most likely because of low power. Conclusions about previously exposed vaccinees are limited, since just six or seven AZD1222 recipients were seropositive for SARS-CoV-2 at baseline. The vaccine-associated CD4 TCRs covered the entire spike protein, and the dominant responses fell in regions 160-218 and 743-854. Reportedly, close to half of the unique spike-specific TCRs recognized epitopes lying outside the regions that are mutated in the B.1.351 and B.1.1.7 variants. Participants were mostly white British, with more females than males. The authors suggested clonal diversity may have been underestimated.

The CDR3 holds 20 amino acids from the cysteine to the phenylalanine. CDR3 DNA only is kept here, 60 bases in frame from base 1. From a lookup of the germline V gene (reference sequence), CDR1 and CDR2 are PRHDT and FYEKMQ. V loses 2 bases of germline sequence and J loses 2 bases, and the interval between the two ends is 25 bases. The time point label, as the study defines it: baseline before first vaccination. Vaccinee samples came from UK trials COV001 and COV002, including a single-blind randomized controlled phase 2/3 trial of AZD1222 (ChAdOx1 nCoV-19) in healthy adults. Trial participant PBMC samples were collected at day 0 and day 28 after the second dose for TCRbeta chain sequencing.

The source was peripheral blood, collected on day 0 of AZD1222 vaccination. The chain links TRBV13 with TRBJ2-1, and the D gene may be TRBD2, 5 bases matching. This receptor was taken from an adult in good health. The DNA sequence is given as TGTGCCAGCAGCTTAAGTAATATGGGTCGGCGGGCAACTACCTACAATGAGCAGTTCTTC. It translates to CASSLSNMGRRATTYNEQFF.